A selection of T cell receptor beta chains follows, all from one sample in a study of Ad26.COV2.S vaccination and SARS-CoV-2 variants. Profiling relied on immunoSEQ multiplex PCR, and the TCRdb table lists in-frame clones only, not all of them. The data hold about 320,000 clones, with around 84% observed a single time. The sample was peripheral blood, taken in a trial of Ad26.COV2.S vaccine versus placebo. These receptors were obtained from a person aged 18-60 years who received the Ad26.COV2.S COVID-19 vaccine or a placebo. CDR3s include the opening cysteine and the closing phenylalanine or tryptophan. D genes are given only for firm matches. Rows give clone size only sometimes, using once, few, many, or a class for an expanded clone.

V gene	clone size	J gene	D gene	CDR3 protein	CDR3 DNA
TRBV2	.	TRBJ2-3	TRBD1	CASSWTGGKDTQYF	TGTGCCAGCAGTTGGACAGGGGGCAAAGATACGCAGTATTTT
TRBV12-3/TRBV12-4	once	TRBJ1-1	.	CASSYAGVEAFF	TGTGCCAGCAGTTACGCAGGGGTTGAAGCTTTCTTT
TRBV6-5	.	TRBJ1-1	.	CASTKQGNTEAFF	TGTGCCAGCACAAAACAGGGTAACACTGAAGCTTTCTTT
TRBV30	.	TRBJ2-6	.	CAFDLGANVLTF	TGTGCCTTCGATCTTGGGGCCAACGTCCTGACTTTC
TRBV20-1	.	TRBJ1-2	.	CSARSLYGYTF	TGCAGTGCTAGATCTCTTTATGGCTACACCTTC
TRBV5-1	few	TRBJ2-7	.	CASSLAYEQYF	TGCGCCAGCAGCTTGGCCTACGAGCAGTACTTC
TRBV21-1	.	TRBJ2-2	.	CASSPKEAGELFF	TGTGCCAGCAGCCCCAAGGAGGCCGGGGAGCTGTTTTTT
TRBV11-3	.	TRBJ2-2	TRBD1	CASSPRRGRSTGELFF	TGTGCCAGCAGCCCCCGAAGGGGGCGCAGCACCGGGGAGCTGTTTTTT
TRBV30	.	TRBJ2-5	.	CAWSPAYQETQYF	TGTGCCTGGAGTCCGGCGTACCAAGAGACCCAGTACTTC
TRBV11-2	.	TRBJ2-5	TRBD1	CASSGNRGTQETQYF	TGTGCCAGCAGCGGTAACAGGGGGACACAAGAGACCCAGTACTTC
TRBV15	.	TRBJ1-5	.	CATSRDLVGNNQPQHF	TGTGCCACCAGCAGAGATCTTGTTGGGAACAATCAGCCCCAGCATTTT
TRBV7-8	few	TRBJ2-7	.	CASSLLGPYEQYF	TGTGCCAGCAGCTTATTGGGGCCCTACGAGCAGTACTTC
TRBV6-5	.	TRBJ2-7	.	CASSKKGGSYEQYF	TGTGCCAGCAGTAAAAAAGGGGGCTCCTACGAGCAGTACTTC
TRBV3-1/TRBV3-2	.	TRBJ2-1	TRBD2	CASSLGTSGVNEQFF	TGTGCCAGCAGCCTCGGGACTAGCGGGGTCAATGAGCAGTTCTTC
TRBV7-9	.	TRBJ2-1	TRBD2	CASSQAGLADYTNEQFF	TGTGCCAGCAGCCAAGCCGGACTAGCGGATTACACAAATGAGCAGTTCTTC
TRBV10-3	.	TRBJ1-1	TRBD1	CAISEGRGRTEAFF	TGTGCCATCAGTGAGGGAAGGGGGCGCACTGAAGCTTTCTTT